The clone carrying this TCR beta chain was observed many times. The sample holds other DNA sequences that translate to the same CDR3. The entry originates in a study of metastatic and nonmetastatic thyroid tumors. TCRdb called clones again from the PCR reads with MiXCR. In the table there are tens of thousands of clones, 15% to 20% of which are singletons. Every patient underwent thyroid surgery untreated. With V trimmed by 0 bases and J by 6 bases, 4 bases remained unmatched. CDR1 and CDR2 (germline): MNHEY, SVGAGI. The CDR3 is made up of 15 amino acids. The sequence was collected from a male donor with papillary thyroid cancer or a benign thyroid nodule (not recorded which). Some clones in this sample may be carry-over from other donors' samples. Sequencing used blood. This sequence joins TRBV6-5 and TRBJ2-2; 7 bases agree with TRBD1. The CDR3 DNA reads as TGTGCCAGCAGTTACTCGATAGGGGGCTCCGGGGAGCTGTTTTTT. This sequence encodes CASSYSIGGSGELFF.